This T cell receptor beta chain was sequenced for a study of cytomegalovirus exposure and HLA in healthy donors. Study-wide context: Genotyping of more than 300 donors showed that roughly 80% belonged to the Caucasian-associated ancestry cluster. Overall study findings and caveats: The study designated about 180 TCR beta chains cytomegalovirus-associated. Accounts indicate the classifier identified cytomegalovirus status with strong specificity and sensitivity. The authors excluded some V segments, including TRBV6-2 and TRBV6-3, as indistinguishable.

The CDR3 has 13 residues. CDR1 is GTSNPN and CDR2 is SVGIG in the germline V gene (reference sequence). V gave up 0 bases and J gave up 5 bases, with 8 bases separating them. The PCR had 60 Vbeta and 13 Jbeta primers. Measured with immunoSEQ multiplex PCR; TCRdb has only the in-frame clones, and not every one. Here the sample spans about 140,000 clones, about 80% being singletons. Of note for this clone: No antigen is known for it.

Sequenced input: PBMCs. The rearrangement joins TRBV30 to TRBJ2-1, with no clear D. This receptor was identified in a man aged 25 to 40 in good health and CMV-seropositive. The DNA of the CDR3 is TGTGCCTGGAGTGTGGAACAGAACAATGAGCAGTTCTTC. The encoded protein is CAWSVEQNNEQFF.